The 2 T cell receptor beta chains reported below all come from one sample, sequenced in a study of T-cell reconstitution after alpha-beta-depleted transplantation in children. Researchers prepared the TCRbeta library using unique molecular identifiers, the study reports. TCRdb re-analysed the PCR reads in MiXCR, keeping a single row per CDR3 protein. The sample lists almost 600,000 distinct CDR3 sequences, roughly a quarter occurring once. The sequencing used PBMCs, collected before TCRalphabeta/CD19-depleted stem cell transplant. These receptors all stem from a boy in the first two years of life with Wiskott-Aldrich syndrome, due to receive a stem cell transplant.

This clonotype was seen only a few times. The chain is built from TRBV12-3 or TRBV12-4 and TRBJ2-5; TRBD2 agrees at 7 bases. CDR3 length: 13 amino acids. With V trimmed by 7 bases and J by 5 bases, 7 bases remained unmatched. CDR3: CASTTSMSETQYF. DNA for the CDR3: TGTGCCAGCACGACTAGCATGAGCGAGACCCAGTACTTC.

CDR3 nucleotides: TGTGCCATCAGGGGGGTTATCTTCAATGAGCAGTTCTTC. Translation gives CAIRGVIFNEQFF. The chain employs TRBV10-3 and TRBJ2-1; D is possibly TRBD1 or TRBD2 (5 bases each). Trimming shortened V by 6 bases and J by 6 bases, and 12 bases separated the two germline ends. The CDR3 is 13 residues long. The germline V gene has CDR1 ENHRY and CDR2 SYGVKD.